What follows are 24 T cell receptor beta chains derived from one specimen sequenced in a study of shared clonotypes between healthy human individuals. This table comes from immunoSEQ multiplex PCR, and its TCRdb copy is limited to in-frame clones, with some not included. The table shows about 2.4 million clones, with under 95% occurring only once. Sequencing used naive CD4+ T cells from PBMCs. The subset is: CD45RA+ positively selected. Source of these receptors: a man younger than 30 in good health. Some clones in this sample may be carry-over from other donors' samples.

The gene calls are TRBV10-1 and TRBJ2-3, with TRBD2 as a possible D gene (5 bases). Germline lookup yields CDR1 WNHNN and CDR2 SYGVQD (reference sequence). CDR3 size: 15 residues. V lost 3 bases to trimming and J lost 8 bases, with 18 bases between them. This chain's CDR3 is CASSDIGGGRGTQYF. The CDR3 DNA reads TGCGCCAGCAGTGATATCGGCGGAGGACGGGGTACGCAGTATTTT.

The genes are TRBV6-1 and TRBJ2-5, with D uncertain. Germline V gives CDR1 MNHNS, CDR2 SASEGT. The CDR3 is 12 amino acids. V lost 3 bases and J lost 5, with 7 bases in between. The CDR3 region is CASSETRETQYF. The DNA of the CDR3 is TGTGCCAGCAGTGAGACCCGGGAGACCCAGTACTTC.

CDR3 loop: CAISDPANYGYTF. The CDR3 coding sequence is TGTGCCATCAGTGATCCAGCGAACTATGGCTACACCTTC. This sequence joins TRBV10-3 and TRBJ1-2; D gene ambiguous. The CDR3 sequence is 13 residues long. The V gene's germline CDR1 is ENHRY and CDR2 SYGVKD. The V end was cut by 3 bases, the J end by 2 bases, with 7 bases between.

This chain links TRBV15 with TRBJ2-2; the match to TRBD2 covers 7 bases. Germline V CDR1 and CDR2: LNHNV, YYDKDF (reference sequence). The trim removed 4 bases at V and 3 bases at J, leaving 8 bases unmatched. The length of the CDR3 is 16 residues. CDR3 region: CATSIGGRAYTGELFF. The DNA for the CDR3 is TGTGCCACCAGCATAGGTGGGAGGGCGTACACCGGGGAGCTGTTTTTT.

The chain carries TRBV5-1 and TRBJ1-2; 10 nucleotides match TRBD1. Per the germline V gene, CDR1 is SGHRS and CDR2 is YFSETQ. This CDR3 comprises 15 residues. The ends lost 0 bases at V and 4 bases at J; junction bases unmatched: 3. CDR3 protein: CASSLGQGAIYGYTF. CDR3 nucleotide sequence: TGCGCCAGCAGCTTGGGACAGGGGGCGATCTATGGCTACACCTTC.

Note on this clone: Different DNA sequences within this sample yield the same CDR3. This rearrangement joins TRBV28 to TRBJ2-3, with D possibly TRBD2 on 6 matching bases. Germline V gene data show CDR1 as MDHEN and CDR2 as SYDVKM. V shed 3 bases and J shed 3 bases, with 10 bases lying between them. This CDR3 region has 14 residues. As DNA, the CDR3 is TGTGCCAGCAGTTTGGCGGGAACTACAGATACGCAGTATTTT. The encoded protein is CASSLAGTTDTQYF.

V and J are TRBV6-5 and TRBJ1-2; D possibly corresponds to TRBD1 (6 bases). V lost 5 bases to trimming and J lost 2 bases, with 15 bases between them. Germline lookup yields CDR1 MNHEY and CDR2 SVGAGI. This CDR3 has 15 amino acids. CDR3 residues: CASSHRTELNYGYTF. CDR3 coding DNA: TGTGCCAGCAGTCACCGGACAGAACTGAACTATGGCTACACCTTC.

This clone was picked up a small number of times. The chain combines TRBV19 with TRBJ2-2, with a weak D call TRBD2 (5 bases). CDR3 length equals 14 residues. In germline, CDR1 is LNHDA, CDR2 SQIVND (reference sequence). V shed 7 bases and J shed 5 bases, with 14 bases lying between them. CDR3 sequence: CASKGSGSTGELFF. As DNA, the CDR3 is TGTGCCAGTAAAGGGAGCGGCAGTACCGGGGAGCTGTTTTTT.

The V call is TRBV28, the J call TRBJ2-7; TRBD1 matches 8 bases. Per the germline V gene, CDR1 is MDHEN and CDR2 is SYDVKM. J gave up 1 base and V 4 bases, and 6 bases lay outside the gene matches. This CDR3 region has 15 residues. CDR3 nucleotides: TGTGCCAGCAGTTCCCATACAGGGGGGTCCTACGAGCAGTACTTC. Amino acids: CASSSHTGGSYEQYF.

CDR3: CASGPWTGSNEKLFF. For the CDR3, the DNA is TGCGCCAGCGGCCCCTGGACAGGCTCTAATGAAAAACTGTTTTTT. This chain uses TRBV5-1 with TRBJ1-4, with TRBD1 matching 7 bases. Germline values: CDR1 SGHRS, CDR2 YFSETQ. The trim removed 7 bases at V and 3 bases at J, leaving 9 bases unmatched. The CDR3 length is 15 residues.

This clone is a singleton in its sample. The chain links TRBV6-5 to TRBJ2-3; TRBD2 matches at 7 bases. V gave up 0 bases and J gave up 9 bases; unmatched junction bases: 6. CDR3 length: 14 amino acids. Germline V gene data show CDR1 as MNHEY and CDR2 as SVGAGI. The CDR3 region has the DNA TGTGCCAGCAGTTACTCCCCCCAAGCGGGAACGCAGTATTTT. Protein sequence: CASSYSPQAGTQYF.

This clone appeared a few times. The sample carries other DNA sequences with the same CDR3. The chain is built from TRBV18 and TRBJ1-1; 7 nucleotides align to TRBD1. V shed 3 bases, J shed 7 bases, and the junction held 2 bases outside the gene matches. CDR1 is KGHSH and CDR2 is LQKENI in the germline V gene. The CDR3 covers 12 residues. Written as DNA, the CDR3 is TGTGCCAGCTCACCTCGACAGGGTGAAGCTTTCTTT. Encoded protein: CASSPRQGEAFF.

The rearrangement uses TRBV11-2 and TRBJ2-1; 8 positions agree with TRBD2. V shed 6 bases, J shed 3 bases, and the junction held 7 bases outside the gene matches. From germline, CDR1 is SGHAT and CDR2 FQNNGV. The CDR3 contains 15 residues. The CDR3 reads CASRSIAGNYNEQFF. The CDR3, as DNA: TGTGCCAGCAGGTCTATAGCGGGGAACTACAATGAGCAGTTCTTC.

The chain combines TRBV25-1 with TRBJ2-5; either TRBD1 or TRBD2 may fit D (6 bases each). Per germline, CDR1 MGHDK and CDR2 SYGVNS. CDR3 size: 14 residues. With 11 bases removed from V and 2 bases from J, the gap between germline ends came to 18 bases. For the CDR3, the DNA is TGTGCCGCTGGGGGAAGGGGGACTCAAGAGACCCAGTACTTC. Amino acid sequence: CAAGGRGTQETQYF. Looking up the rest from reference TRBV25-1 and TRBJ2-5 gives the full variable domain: EADIYQTPRYLVIGTGKKITLECSQTMGHDKMYWYQQDPGMELHLIHYSYGVNSTEKGDLSSESTVSRIRTEHFPLTLESARPSHTSQYLCAAGGRGTQETQYFGPGTRLLVL.

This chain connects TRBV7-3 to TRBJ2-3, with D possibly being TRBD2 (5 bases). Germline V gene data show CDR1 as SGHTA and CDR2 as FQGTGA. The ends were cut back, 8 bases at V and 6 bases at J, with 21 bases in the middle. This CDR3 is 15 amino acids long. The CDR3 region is CASRRSAGTGDTQYF. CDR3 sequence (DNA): TGTGCCAGCCGCCGGAGTGCGGGTACGGGGGATACGCAGTATTTT.

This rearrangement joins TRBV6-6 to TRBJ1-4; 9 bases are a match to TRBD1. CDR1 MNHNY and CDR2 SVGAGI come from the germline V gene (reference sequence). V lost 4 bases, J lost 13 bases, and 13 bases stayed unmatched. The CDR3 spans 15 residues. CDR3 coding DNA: TGTGCCAGCAGTTCCGGACAGGGGCATTTTCGAGGACTGTTTTTT. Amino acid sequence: CASSSGQGHFRGLFF.

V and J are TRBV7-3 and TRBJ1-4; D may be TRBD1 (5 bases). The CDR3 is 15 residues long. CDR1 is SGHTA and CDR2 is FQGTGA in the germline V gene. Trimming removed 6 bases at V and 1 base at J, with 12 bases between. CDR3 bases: TGTGCCAGCAGACGGGGACCGCAAACTAATGAAAAACTGTTTTTT. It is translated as CASRRGPQTNEKLFF.

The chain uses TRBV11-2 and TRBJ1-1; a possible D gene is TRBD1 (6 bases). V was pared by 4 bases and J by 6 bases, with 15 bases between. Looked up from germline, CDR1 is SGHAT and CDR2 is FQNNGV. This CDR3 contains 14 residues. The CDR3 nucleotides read TGTGCCAGCAGCTCCGCCGGGGGGGCGGCTGAAGCTTTCTTT. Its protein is CASSSAGGAAEAFF.

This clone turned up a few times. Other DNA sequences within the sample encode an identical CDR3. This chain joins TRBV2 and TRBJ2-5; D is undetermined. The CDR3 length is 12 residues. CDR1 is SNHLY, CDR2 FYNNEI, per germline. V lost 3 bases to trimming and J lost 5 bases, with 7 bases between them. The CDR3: CASSESGETQYF. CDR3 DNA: TGTGCCAGCAGTGAGTCCGGGGAGACCCAGTACTTC.

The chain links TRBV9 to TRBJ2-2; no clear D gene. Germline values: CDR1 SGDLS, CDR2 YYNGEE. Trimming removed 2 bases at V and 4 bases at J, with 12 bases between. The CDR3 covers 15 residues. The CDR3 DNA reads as TGTGCCAGCAGCGTGGTCGGATTTCCCACCGGGGAGCTGTTTTTT. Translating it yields CASSVVGFPTGELFF.

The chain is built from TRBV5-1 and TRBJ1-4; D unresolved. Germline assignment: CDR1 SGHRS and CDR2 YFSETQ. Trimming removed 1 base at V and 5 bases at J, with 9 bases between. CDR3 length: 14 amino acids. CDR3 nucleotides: TGCGCCAGCAGCTTGTCTCCGGGAAATGAAAAACTGTTTTTT. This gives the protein CASSLSPGNEKLFF.

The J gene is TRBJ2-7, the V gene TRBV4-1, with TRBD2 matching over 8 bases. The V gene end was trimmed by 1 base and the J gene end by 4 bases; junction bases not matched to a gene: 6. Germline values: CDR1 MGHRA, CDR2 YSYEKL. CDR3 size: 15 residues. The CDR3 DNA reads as TGCGCCAGCAGCCAAGGTGACGGGAGGGCGTACGAGCAGTACTTC. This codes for CASSQGDGRAYEQYF.

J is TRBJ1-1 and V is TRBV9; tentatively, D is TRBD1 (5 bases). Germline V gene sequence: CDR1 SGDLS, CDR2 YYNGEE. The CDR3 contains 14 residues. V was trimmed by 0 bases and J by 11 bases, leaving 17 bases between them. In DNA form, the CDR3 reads TGTGCCAGCAGCGTAGAGGGCGTGGGGGGATCTGCTTTCTTT. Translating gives CASSVEGVGGSAFF.

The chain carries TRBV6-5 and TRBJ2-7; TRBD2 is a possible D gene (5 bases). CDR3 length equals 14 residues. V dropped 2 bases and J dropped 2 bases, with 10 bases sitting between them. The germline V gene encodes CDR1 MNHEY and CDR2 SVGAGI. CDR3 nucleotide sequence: TGTGCCAGCAGTTACACGGGATCCACCTACGAGCAGTACTTC. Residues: CASSYTGSTYEQYF.